These 2 T cell receptor beta chains originate from one sample sequenced in a study of T cells after yellow fever vaccination. TCRdb independently ran MiXCR on the 5' RACE reads; one entry per CDR3 protein. The sample gives some 300,000 distinct CDR3 sequences, approximately 10% of which show up once; 3% to 4% is in the top ten. The sample here was CD4+ T cells sorted from PBMCs, taken 5 days after the yellow fever booster vaccination. The receptors stem from a man younger than 35 who received the YFV17D yellow fever vaccine.

The chain combines TRBV19 with TRBJ2-2; possibly TRBD2 for D (5 bases). CDR1 and CDR2 from the germline V gene are LNHDA and SQIVND (reference sequence). The CDR3 length is 16 residues. The V and J ends lost 4 bases and 4 bases respectively, with 16 bases between them. The CDR3 DNA sequence: TGTGCCAGTAGTAGGACGCGTGCCGGAGGCACCGGGGAGCTGTTTTTT. Its translation is CASSRTRAGGTGELFF.

This clonotype appeared many times. This chain uses TRBV6-1 with TRBJ1-2; D is unresolved. From germline, CDR1 is MNHNS and CDR2 SASEGT. The CDR3 spans 12 residues. V was shortened by 8 bases and J by 4 bases, with 11 bases between the two germline ends. The CDR3 sequence: CASSSPFYGYTF. The CDR3 DNA reads as TGTGCCAGCTCCAGCCCTTTCTATGGCTACACCTTC.